The subject of this entry is one TCR beta chain. This record belongs to a study of T cells in pancreatic ductal adenocarcinoma. Profiled with immunoSEQ multiplex PCR; TCRdb holds only in-frame clones, not every one. The table has approximately 18,000 clones, roughly 90% seen once. Germline V gene data show CDR1 as LNHNV and CDR2 as YYDKDF (reference sequence). This CDR3 is built from 15 residues. Trimming removed 5 bases at V and 4 bases at J, with 17 bases between. No neoadjuvant therapy was given to the selected pancreatic ductal adenocarcinoma patients before their surgery. V gene TRBV15 combines with J gene TRBJ1-1; possibly TRBD1 for D (5 bases). Material: PBMCs. This receptor was identified in a human donor with pancreatic ductal adenocarcinoma. For the CDR3, the DNA is TGTGCCACCAGCCGGGGGGTCTCGGGGACCACTGAAGCTTTCTTT. Translated, it gives CATSRGVSGTTEAFF.